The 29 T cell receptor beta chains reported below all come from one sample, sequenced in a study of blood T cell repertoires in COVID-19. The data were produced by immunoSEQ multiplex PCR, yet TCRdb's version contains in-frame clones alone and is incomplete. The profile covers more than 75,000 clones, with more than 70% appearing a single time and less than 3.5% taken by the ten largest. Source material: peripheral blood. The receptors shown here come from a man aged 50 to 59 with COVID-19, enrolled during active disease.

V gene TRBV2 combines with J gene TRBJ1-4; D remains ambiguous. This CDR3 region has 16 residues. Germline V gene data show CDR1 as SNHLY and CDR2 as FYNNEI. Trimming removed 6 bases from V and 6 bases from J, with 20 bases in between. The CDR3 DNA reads TGTGCCAGCAGCCCCACCCGGAGGGTATTGGATGAAAAACTGTTTTTT. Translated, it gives CASSPTRRVLDEKLFF.

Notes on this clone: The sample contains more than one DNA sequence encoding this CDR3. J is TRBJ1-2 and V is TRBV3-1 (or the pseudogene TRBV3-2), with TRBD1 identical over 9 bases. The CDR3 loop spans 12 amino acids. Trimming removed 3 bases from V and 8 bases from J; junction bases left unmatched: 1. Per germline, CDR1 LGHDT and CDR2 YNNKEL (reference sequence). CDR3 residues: CASSQTGGGYTF. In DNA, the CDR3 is TGTGCCAGCAGCCAGACAGGGGGAGGCTACACCTTC.

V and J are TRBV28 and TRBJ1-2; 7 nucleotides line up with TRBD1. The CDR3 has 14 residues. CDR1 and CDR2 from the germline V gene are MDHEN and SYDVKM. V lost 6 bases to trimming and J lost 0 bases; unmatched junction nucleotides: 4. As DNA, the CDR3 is TGTGCCAGCAGCTCGGGACAGCCTAACTATGGCTACACCTTC. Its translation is CASSSGQPNYGYTF.

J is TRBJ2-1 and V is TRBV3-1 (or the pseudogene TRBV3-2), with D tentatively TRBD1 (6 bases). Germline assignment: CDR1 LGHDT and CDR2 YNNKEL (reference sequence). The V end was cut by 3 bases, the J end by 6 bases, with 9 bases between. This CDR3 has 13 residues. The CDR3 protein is CASSQGRGNEQFF. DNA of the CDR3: TGTGCCAGCAGCCAGGGCAGGGGCAATGAGCAGTTCTTC.

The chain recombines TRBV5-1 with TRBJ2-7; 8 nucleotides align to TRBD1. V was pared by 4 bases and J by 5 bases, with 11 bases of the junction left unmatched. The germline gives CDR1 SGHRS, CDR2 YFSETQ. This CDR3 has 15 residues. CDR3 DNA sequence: TGCGCCAGCAGCCCGACAGGGGAAGCCTACCACGAGCAGTACTTC. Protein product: CASSPTGEAYHEQYF.

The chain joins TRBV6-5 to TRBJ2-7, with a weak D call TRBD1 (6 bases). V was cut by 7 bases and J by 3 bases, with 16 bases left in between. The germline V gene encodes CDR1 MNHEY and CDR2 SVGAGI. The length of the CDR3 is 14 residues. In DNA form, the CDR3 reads TGTGCCAGCACCCGGGCCTCGGACAGCTACGAGCAGTACTTC. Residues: CASTRASDSYEQYF.

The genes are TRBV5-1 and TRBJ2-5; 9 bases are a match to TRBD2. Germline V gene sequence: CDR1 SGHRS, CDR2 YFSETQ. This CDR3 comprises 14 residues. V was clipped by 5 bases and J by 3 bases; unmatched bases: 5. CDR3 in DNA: TGCGCCAGCAGAACTGGCGGGGGGGAAGAGACCCAGTACTTC. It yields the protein CASRTGGGEETQYF.

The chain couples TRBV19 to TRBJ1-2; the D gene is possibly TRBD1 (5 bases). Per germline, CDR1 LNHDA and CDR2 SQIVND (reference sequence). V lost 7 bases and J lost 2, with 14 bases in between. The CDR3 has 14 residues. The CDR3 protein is CASTATALNYGYTF. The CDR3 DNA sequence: TGTGCCAGTACCGCGACAGCCCTGAACTATGGCTACACCTTC. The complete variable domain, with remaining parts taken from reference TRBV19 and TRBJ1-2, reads DGGITQSPKYLFRKEGQNVTLSCEQNLNHDAMYWYRQDPGQGLRLIYYSQIVNDFQKGDIAEGYSVSREKKESFPLTVTSAQKNPTAFYLCASTATALNYGYTFGSGTRLTVV.

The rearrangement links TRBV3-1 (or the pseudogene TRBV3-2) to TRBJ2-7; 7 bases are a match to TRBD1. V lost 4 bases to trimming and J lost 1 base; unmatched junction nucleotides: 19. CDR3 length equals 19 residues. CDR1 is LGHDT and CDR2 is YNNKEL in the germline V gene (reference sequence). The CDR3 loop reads CASSRGSVGQRPFSYEQYF. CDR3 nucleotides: TGTGCCAGCAGCCGAGGCAGTGTGGGACAGCGTCCCTTTTCCTACGAGCAGTACTTC.

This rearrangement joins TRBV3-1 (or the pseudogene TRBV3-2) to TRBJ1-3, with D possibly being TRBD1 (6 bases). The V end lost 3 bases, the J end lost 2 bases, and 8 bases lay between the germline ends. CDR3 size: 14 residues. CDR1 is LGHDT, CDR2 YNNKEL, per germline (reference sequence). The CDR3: CASSQRQAGNTIYF. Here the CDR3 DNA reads TGTGCCAGCAGCCAGCGACAGGCTGGAAACACCATATATTTT.

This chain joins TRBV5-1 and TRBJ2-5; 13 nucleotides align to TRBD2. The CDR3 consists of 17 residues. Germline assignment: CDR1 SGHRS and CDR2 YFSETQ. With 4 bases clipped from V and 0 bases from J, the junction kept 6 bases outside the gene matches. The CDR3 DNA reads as TGCGCCAGCAGCCGACTAGCGGGGGGATCGTACCAAGAGACCCAGTACTTC. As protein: CASSRLAGGSYQETQYF.

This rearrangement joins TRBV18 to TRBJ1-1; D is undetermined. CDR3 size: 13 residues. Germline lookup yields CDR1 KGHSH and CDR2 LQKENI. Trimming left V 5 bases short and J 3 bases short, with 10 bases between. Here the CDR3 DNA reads TGTGCCAGCTCAGCACTGGAGGACACTGAAGCTTTCTTT. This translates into CASSALEDTEAFF.

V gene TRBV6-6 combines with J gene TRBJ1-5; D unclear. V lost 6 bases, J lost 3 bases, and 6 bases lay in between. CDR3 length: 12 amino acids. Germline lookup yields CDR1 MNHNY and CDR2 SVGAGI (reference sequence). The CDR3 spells CASRRDNQPQHF. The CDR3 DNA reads TGTGCCAGCAGGAGGGACAATCAGCCCCAGCATTTT.

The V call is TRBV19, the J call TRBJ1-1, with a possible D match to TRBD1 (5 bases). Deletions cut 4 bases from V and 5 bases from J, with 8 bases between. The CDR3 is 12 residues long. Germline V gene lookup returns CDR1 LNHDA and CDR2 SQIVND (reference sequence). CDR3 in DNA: TGTGCCAGTAGTACTAGGGGTACTGAAGCTTTCTTT. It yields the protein CASSTRGTEAFF. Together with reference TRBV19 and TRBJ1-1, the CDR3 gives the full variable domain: DGGITQSPKYLFRKEGQNVTLSCEQNLNHDAMYWYRQDPGQGLRLIYYSQIVNDFQKGDIAEGYSVSREKKESFPLTVTSAQKNPTAFYLCASSTRGTEAFFGQGTRLTVV.

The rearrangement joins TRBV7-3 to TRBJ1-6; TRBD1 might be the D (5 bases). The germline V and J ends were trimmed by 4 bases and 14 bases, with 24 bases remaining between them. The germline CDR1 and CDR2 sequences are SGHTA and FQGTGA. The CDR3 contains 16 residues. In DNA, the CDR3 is TGTGCCAGCAGCTCGCAGGGTGGCAGTAAAATGGGTACCCTCCACTTT. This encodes CASSSQGGSKMGTLHF. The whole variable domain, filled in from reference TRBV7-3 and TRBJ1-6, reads GAGVSQTPSNKVTEKGKYVELRCDPISGHTALYWYRQSLGQGPEFLIYFQGTGAADDSGLPNDRFFAVRPEGSVSTLKIQRTERGDSAVYLCASSSQGGSKMGTLHFGNGTRLTVT.

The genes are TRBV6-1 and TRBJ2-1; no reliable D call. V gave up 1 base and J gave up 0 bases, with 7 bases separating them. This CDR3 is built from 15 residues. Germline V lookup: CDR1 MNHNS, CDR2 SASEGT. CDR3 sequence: CASSEGHRSYNEQFF. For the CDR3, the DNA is TGTGCCAGCAGTGAAGGACATCGCTCCTACAATGAGCAGTTCTTC.

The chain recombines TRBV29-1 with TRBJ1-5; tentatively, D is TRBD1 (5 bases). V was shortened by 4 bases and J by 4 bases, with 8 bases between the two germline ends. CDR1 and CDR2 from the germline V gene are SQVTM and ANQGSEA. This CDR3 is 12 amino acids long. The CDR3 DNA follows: TGCAGCGTTGCGGGGGGGAATCAGCCCCAGCATTTT. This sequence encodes CSVAGGNQPQHF.

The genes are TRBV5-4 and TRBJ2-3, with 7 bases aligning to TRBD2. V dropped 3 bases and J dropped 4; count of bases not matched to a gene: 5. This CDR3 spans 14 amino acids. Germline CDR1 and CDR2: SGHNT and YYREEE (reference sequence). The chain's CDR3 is CASSSTSSADTQYF. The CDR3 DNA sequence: TGTGCCAGCAGCTCGACTAGCAGCGCAGATACGCAGTATTTT.

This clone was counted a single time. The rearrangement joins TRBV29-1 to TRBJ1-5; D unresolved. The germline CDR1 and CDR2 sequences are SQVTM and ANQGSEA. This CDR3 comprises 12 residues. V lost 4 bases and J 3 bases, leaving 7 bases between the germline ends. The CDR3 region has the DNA TGCAGCGTTGGGGCGATCAATCAGCCCCAGCATTTT. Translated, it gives CSVGAINQPQHF.

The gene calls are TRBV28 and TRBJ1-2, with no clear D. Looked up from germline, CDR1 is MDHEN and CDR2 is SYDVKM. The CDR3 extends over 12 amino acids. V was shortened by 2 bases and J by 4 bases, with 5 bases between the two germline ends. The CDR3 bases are TGTGCCAGCAGTTTAAAGCCCTATGGCTACACCTTC. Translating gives CASSLKPYGYTF.

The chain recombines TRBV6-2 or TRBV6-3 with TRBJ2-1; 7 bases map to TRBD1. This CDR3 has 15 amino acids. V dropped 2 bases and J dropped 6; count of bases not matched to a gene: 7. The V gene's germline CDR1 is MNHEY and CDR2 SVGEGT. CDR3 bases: TGTGCCAGCAGTTACGGGCAGGGGGTTCTCAATGAGCAGTTCTTC. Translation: CASSYGQGVLNEQFF.

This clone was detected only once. CDR3 in amino acids: CASSSNFEAFF. Here the CDR3 DNA reads TGTGCCAGCTCATCCAACTTTGAAGCTTTCTTT. The V call is TRBV18, the J call TRBJ1-1; D gene unclear. From germline, CDR1 is KGHSH and CDR2 LQKENI. CDR3 size: 11 residues. V was shortened by 5 bases and J by 7 bases, with 8 bases between the two germline ends.

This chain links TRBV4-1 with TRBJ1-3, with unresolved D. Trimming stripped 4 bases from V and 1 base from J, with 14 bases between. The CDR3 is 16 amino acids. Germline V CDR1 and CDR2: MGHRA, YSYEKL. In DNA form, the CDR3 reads TGCGCCAGCAGCCCGGCGGAGTACGCTTCTGGAAACACCATATATTTT. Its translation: CASSPAEYASGNTIYF.

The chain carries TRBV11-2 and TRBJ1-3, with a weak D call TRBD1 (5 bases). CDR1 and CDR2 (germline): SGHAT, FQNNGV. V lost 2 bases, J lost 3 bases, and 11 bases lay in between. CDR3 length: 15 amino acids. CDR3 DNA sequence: TGTGCCAGCAGCTTATCAAGGGGCGTTGGAAACACCATATATTTT. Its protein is CASSLSRGVGNTIYF. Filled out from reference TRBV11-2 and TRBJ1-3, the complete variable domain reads EAGVAQSPRYKIIEKRQSVAFWCNPISGHATLYWYQQILGQGPKLLIQFQNNGVVDDSQLPKDRFSAERLKGVDSTLKIQPAKLEDSAVYLCASSLSRGVGNTIYFGEGSWLTVV.

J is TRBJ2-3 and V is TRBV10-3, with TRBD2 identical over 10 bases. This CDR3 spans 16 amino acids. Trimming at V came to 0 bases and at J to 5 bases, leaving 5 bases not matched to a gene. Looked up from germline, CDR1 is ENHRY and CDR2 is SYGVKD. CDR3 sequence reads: CAISESGAGGRDTQYF. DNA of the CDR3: TGTGCCATCAGTGAGTCGGGAGCGGGGGGGCGAGATACGCAGTATTTT.

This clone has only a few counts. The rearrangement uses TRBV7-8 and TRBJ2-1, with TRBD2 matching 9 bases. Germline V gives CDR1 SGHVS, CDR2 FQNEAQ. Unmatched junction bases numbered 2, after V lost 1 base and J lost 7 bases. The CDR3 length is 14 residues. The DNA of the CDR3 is TGTGCCAGCAGCTTAGTCGGACTAGCGAATGAGCAGTTCTTC. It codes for CASSLVGLANEQFF.

The CDR3 DNA reads as TGTGCCAGCAAATCTAACTATTTACCCACCGGGGAGCTGTTTTTT. It specifies CASKSNYLPTGELFF. The chain has TRBV25-1 and TRBJ2-2; D call uncertain. The CDR3 has 15 residues. V lost 7 bases and J lost 4, with 16 bases in between. The germline V gene encodes CDR1 MGHDK and CDR2 SYGVNS.

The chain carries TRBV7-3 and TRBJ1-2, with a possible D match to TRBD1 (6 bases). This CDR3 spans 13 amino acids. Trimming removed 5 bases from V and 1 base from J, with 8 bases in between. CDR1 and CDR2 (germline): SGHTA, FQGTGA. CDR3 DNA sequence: TGTGCCAGCAGCCCGGACAGTAACTATGGCTACACCTTC. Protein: CASSPDSNYGYTF.

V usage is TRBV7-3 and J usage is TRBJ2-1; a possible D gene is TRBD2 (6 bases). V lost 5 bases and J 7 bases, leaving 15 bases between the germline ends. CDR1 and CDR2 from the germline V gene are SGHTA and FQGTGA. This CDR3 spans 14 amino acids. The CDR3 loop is CASSPNSGGNEQFF. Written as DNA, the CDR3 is TGTGCCAGCAGCCCCAACTCCGGGGGAAATGAGCAGTTCTTC.